The 17 T cell receptor delta chains listed next were all sequenced from one sample in a study of γδ T cells in repeated Plasmodium falciparum infection. With CATT, TCRdb re-called clones from the multiplex PCR reads. The table has roughly 90,000 delta-chain clones, 1.4% seen once. Flow sorting of PBMC yielded separate Vgamma9/Vdelta2+ and Vdelta2-negative gammadelta T cell populations for bulk repertoire analysis. Sequencing was carried out using gamma-delta T cells from blood. These receptor sequences come from a pool of human donors (malaria-infected and uninfected, not separated).

Details on this clone: The TCRdb record carries a much larger clone's protein, which differs from this DNA's translation at residue 15; a read error is the likely cause, and the protein listed here is the DNA translation. The gene calls are TRDV2 and TRDJ3, with D tentatively TRDD3 (5 bases). The J gene is not listed in TCRdb, so it was assigned here from a DNA match to germline. The CDR3 has 20 amino acids. Per germline, CDR1 GEAIGNYY and CDR2 EKD. CDR3 protein: CACDTGVNPPNSWDIRQMFF. In DNA form, the CDR3 reads TGTGCCTGTGACACCGGAGTCAATCCTCCCAACTCCTGGGACATCCGACAGATGTTTTTC.

For this clone: This DNA's translation differs at residue 7 from TCRdb's protein, which comes from a much larger clone; a read error is likely, and the protein shown is translated from the DNA. The chain couples TRDV1 to TRDJ1; 10 positions agree with TRDD3. J gave up 8 bases and V 1 base, and 13 bases lay outside the gene matches. Germline V gives CDR1 TSWWSYY, CDR2 QGS. The length of the CDR3 is 17 residues. The CDR3 bases are TGTGCTCTTGGGGAACCGCCTCCCACGTGGGGGATACCGAAACTCATCTTT. Residues: CALGEPPPTWGIPKLIF.

This clone has only a few counts. The TCRdb record carries a much larger clone's protein, which differs from this DNA's translation at residue 13; a read error is the likely cause, and the protein listed here is the DNA translation. The chain recombines TRDV1 with TRDJ1; weak D call: TRDD1 (5 bases). TCRdb is silent on the J gene; assignment here came from matching the DNA to germline. The germline V gene encodes CDR1 TSWWSYY and CDR2 QGS. This CDR3 has 17 amino acids. For the CDR3, the DNA is TGTGCTCTTGGGGAAACCCACCGAAATGCATTCACCGGTAAACTCATCTTT. As protein: CALGETHRNAFTGKLIF.

This clone was found many times. The J gene is TRDJ1, the V gene TRDV1, with D unclear. The CDR3 length is 15 residues. The germline gives CDR1 TSWWSYY, CDR2 QGS. Trimming removed 0 bases from V and 0 bases from J, with 8 bases in between. The CDR3 DNA follows: TGTGCTCTTGGGGAACTAACCAGCCACACCGATAAACTCATCTTT. Residues: CALGELTSHTDKLIF.

Regarding this clone: TCRdb's protein, taken from a much larger clone, differs from this DNA's translation at residue 4, likely owing to a read error; the protein displayed comes from the DNA. The rearrangement joins TRDV2 to TRDJ3, with D tentatively TRDD3 (5 bases). The J gene, left out of TCRdb, was set here by checking the DNA against germline. The length of the CDR3 is 16 residues. V dropped 5 bases and J dropped 2 bases, with 12 bases sitting between them. CDR1 and CDR2 from the germline V gene are GEAIGNYY and EKD. CDR3 in amino acids: CACVTAGAWDTRQMFF. As DNA, the CDR3 is TGTGCCTGTGTCACTGCGGGGGCCTGGGACACCCGACAGATGTTTTTC.

As concerns this clone: TCRdb lists the protein of a much larger clone for this DNA, which differs at residue 3, so this is likely a read error; the protein given here is translated from the DNA itself. J is TRDJ1 and V is TRDV3, with 10 bases lining up with TRDD3. Trimming at V came to 4 bases and at J to 2 bases, leaving 25 bases not matched to a gene. Germline CDR1 and CDR2: TVYSNPD and GDNSRS (reference sequence). The CDR3 totals 20 residues. CDR3 amino acids: CASPSQFTGGSAGGTDKLIF. The CDR3 DNA sequence: TGTGCCTCTCCCTCCCAATTTACTGGGGGATCCGCTGGGGGAACCGATAAACTCATCTTT.

Concerning this clone: A read error is likely here: a far larger clone is one base away. The sample has other DNA sequences that encode this CDR3 too. This chain connects TRDV1 to TRDJ1; the match to TRDD3 covers 9 bases. The CDR3 has 21 residues. Germline trimming cut 0 bases from V and 0 bases from J; bases unmatched to any gene: 17. The V gene's germline CDR1 is TSWWSYY and CDR2 QGS. The CDR3 nucleotides read TGTGCTCTTGGGGAACTCCTTCCTTCTAAACTGGGGGAAAAGTACACCGATAAACTCATCTTT. Translation gives CALGELLPSKLGEKYTDKLIF.

This clone turned up a few times. The mismatch at residue 8 between this DNA's translation and the TCRdb protein of a much larger clone likely reflects a read error; the protein shown is translated from the DNA. The chain has TRDV2 and TRDJ3, with 7 bases that match TRDD3. Trimming cost V 0 bases and J 0 bases; bases outside gene matches: 13. The length of the CDR3 is 21 residues. The V gene's germline CDR1 is GEAIGNYY and CDR2 EKD. The CDR3 bases are TGTGCCTGTGACACCGAAGATGTGGATACGCCGAGCTCCTGGGACACCCGACAGATGTTTTTC. Translating gives CACDTEDVDTPSSWDTRQMFF.

Comment on this clone: A far larger clone is just one base off, so this is likely a read error. Other DNA variants within this sample encode the same CDR3. V and J are TRDV1 and TRDJ1; possibly TRDD2 or TRDD3 for D (5 bases each). CDR1 and CDR2 (germline): TSWWSYY, QGS. CDR3 length equals 19 residues. CDR3 in DNA: TGTGCTCTTGGGGAACGGTTCCTGGCGACGGGGACCCACACTGATAAACTCATCTTT. This codes for CALGERFLATGTHTDKLIF.

This clone came up a few times. The TCRdb protein comes from a much larger clone and disagrees with this DNA's translation at residue 17, likely due to a read error; the protein given here is derived from the DNA. The CDR3 loop is CACDTGATPLLGDTRAHTDKLIF. For the CDR3, the DNA is TGTGCCTGTGACACCGGTGCTACTCCTCTACTGGGGGATACGCGGGCACACACCGATAAACTCATCTTT. The chain carries TRDV2 and TRDJ1, with 13 bases that match TRDD3. The J gene was missing in TCRdb and was found by matching the end of the DNA to germline. Losses at the gene ends were 0 bases for V and 0 bases for J; bases not matched to a gene: 21. The CDR3 has 23 amino acids. Germline V gene lookup returns CDR1 GEAIGNYY and CDR2 EKD.

Remarks on this clone: This likely stems from a read error, as it lies one base from a far larger clone. This same CDR3 is encoded by further DNA sequences in the sample. The chain couples TRDV2 to TRDJ1; 11 nucleotides align to TRDD3. From germline, CDR1 is GEAIGNYY and CDR2 EKD. V dropped 4 bases and J dropped 0; count of bases not matched to a gene: 15. The CDR3 consists of 19 residues. Here the CDR3 DNA reads TGTGCCTGTGATGCGATGGGGGATACGCCGGATCAGTACACCGATAAACTCATCTTT. Its translation is CACDAMGDTPDQYTDKLIF.

This clone was detected ten times or more. A far bigger clonotype differs at one base, so this is likely a read error. Other DNA sequences in the sample encode the same CDR3. The rearrangement uses TRDV1 and TRDJ1; weak D call: TRDD2 (6 bases). The CDR3 contains 18 residues. CDR1 and CDR2 from the germline V gene are TSWWSYY and QGS. CDR3 residues: CALGEVGGIPSYTDKLIF. CDR3 DNA: TGTGCTCTTGGGGAAGTGGGAGGGATCCCATCCTACACCGATAAGCTCATCTTT.

As to this clone: Only one base separates this from a far larger clonotype, so it likely reflects a read error. Other DNA sequences in this specimen translate into the identical CDR3. Here the CDR3 reads CALGEFPLGDIYKLIF. CDR3 coding DNA: TGTGCTCTTGGGGAATTCCCATTAGGGGATATATATAAACTCATCTTT. This chain joins TRDV1 and TRDJ1; 7 bases are shared with TRDD3. Here the J gene came from matching the DNA to germline, since TCRdb omits it. The CDR3 is made up of 16 amino acids. Unmatched junction bases numbered 12, after V lost 2 bases and J lost 6 bases. Germline V CDR1 and CDR2: TSWWSYY, QGS.

A few counts support this clone. A far bigger clonotype differs at one base, so this is likely a read error. The sample holds other DNA sequences that translate to the same CDR3. The rearrangement uses TRDV2 and TRDJ1; D is possibly TRDD2 (6 bases). Because TCRdb records no J gene, it was assigned here through a match of the DNA to germline. Germline CDR1 is GEAIGNYY and CDR2 is EKD. CDR3 length equals 19 residues. The CDR3 region has the DNA TGTGCCTGTGACACCGTCGCGGTCCTACGTGCGCCCAACACCGACAAACTCATCTTT. Encoded protein: CACDTVAVLRAPNTDKLIF.

To note about this clone: TCRdb attributes to this sequence the protein of a much larger clone, which differs from the DNA translation at residue 20; a read error is likely, and the protein displayed is translated from the DNA. This chain connects TRDV3 to TRDJ1; 9 bases map to TRDD3. This CDR3 has 21 residues. In germline, CDR1 is TVYSNPD, CDR2 GDNSRS (reference sequence). The CDR3 is CALPKSPFYHWGRTNRDKLTF. CDR3 DNA: TGTGCCTTGCCCAAGTCCCCGTTCTACCACTGGGGGAGGACTAATCGCGATAAACTCACCTTT.

This clone was detected only a few times. The protein recorded in TCRdb matches a much larger clone and deviates from this DNA's translation at residue 11, suggesting a read error; the protein here is obtained by translating the DNA. This rearrangement joins TRDV1 to TRDJ1; weak D call: TRDD3 (6 bases). The J gene is not listed in TCRdb, so it was assigned here from a DNA match to germline. The CDR3 sequence is 15 residues long. Germline-derived CDR1 and CDR2 are TSWWSYY and QGS. The CDR3: CALGVYIEDTGKLIF. The CDR3, as DNA: TGTGCTCTTGGGGTTTATATAGAGGATACCGGTAAACTCATCTTT.

This clone was recorded at least ten times. The gene calls are TRDV1 and TRDJ1; 8 nucleotides align to TRDD3. The CDR3 runs 20 residues. Germline V gene lookup returns CDR1 TSWWSYY and CDR2 QGS. V shed 6 bases, J shed 1 base, and the junction held 22 bases outside the gene matches. This CDR3 reads CALGTERLGDPPGTTDKLIF. CDR3 bases: TGTGCTCTTGGCACGGAGCGGCTGGGGGACCCTCCCGGGACCACCGATAAACTCATCTTT.